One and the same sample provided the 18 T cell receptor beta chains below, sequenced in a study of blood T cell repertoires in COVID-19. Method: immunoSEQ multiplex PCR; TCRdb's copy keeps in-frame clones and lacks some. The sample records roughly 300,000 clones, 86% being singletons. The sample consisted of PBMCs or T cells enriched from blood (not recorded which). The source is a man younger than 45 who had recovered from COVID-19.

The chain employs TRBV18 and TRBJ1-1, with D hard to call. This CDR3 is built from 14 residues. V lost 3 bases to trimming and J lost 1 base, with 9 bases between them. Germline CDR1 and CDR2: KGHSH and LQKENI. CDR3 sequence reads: CASSPSPSNTEAFF. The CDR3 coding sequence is TGTGCCAGCTCACCGAGCCCGTCGAACACTGAAGCTTTCTTT.

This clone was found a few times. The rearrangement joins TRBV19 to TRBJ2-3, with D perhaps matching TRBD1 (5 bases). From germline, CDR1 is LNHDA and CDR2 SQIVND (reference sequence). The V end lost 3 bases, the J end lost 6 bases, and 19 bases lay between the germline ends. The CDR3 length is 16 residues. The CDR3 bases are TGTGCCAGTAGTATTAGGGGAACTATCCCCACCGATACGCAGTATTTT. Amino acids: CASSIRGTIPTDTQYF.

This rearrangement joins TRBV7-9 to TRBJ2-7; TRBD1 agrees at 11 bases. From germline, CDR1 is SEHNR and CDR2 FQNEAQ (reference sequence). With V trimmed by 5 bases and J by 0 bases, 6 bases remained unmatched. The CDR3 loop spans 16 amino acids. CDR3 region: CASSGGGQGASYEQYF. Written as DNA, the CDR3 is TGTGCCAGCAGCGGAGGCGGACAGGGGGCCTCCTACGAGCAGTACTTC.

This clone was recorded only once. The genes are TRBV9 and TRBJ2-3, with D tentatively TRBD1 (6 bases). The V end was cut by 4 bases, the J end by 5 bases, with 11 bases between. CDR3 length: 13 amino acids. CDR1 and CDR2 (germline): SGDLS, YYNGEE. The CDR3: CASSRQVGDTQYF. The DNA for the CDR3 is TGTGCCAGCAGCCGACAGGTAGGAGATACGCAGTATTTT.

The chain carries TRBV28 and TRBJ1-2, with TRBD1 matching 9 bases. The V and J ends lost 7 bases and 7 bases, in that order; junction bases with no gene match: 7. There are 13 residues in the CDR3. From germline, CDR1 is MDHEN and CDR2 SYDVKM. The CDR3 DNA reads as TGTGCCAGCACCCCCCCGACAGGGGGTGGCTACACCTTC. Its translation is CASTPPTGGGYTF.

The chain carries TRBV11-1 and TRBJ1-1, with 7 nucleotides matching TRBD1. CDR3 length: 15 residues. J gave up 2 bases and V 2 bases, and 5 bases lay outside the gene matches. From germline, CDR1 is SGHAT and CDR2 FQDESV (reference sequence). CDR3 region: CASSLNRGGNTEAFF. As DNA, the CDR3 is TGTGCCAGCAGCTTAAACAGGGGAGGAAACACTGAAGCTTTCTTT.

CDR3 DNA sequence: TGTGCCAGTTCTACAGGGGACAACGCTAACTATGGCTACACCTTC. Translating gives CASSTGDNANYGYTF. The gene calls are TRBV28 and TRBJ1-2; 7 bases fit TRBD1. Germline-derived CDR1 and CDR2 are MDHEN and SYDVKM. V dropped 9 bases and J dropped 0; count of bases not matched to a gene: 10. This CDR3 contains 15 residues.

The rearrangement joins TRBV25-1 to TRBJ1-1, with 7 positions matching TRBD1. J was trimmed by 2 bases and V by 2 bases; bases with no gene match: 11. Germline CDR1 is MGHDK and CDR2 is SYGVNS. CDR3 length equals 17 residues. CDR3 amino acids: CASSEGPSAGGNTEAFF. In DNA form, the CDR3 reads TGTGCCAGCAGTGAAGGCCCCTCCGCAGGGGGTAACACTGAAGCTTTCTTT.

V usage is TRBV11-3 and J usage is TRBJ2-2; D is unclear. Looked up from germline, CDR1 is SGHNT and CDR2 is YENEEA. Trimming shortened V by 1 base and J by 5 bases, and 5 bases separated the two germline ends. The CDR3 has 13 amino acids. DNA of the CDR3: TGTGCCAGCAGCTTAGTAGAAACCGGGGAGCTGTTTTTT. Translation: CASSLVETGELFF.

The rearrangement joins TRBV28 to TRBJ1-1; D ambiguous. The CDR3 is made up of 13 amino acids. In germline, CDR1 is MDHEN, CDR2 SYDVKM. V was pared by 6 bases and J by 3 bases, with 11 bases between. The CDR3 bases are TGTGCCAGCAGCCCGGGTCTGCACACTGAAGCTTTCTTT. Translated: CASSPGLHTEAFF.

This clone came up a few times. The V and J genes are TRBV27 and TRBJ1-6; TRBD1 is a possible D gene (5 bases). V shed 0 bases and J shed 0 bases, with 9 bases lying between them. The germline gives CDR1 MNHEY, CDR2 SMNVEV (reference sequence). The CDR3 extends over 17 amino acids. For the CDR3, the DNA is TGTGCCAGCAGTTTATCGAGCGACAGCTCCTATAATTCACCCCTCCACTTT. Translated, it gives CASSLSSDSSYNSPLHF.

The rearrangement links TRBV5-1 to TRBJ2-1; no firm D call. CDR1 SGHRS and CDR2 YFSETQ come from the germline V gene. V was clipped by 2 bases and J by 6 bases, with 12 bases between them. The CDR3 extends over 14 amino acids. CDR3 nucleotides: TGCGCCAGCAGCTTATTCGGCCAGGTCAATGAGCAGTTCTTC. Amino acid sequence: CASSLFGQVNEQFF.

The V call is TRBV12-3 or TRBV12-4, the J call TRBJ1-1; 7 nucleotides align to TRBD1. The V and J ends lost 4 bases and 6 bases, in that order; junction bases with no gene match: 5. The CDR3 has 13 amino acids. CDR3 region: CASSSGQTPEAFF. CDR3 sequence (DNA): TGTGCCAGCAGTTCGGGACAGACCCCTGAAGCTTTCTTT.

Here the CDR3 DNA reads TGTGCCAGCTCACCACTGATGTATAGGGAGACTTCTGGAAACACCATATATTTT. Amino acids: CASSPLMYRETSGNTIYF. This sequence joins TRBV18 and TRBJ1-3; no reliable D call. CDR3 length: 18 residues. The V gene lost 1 base and the J gene lost 1 base, with 17 bases spanning the gap. In germline, CDR1 is KGHSH, CDR2 LQKENI.

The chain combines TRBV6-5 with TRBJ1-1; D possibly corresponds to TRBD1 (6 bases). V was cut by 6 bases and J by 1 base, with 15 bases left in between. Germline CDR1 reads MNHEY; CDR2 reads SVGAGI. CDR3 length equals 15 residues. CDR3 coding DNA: TGTGCCAGCAGGACTAACAGGGAGAGGAACACTGAAGCTTTCTTT. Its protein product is CASRTNRERNTEAFF.

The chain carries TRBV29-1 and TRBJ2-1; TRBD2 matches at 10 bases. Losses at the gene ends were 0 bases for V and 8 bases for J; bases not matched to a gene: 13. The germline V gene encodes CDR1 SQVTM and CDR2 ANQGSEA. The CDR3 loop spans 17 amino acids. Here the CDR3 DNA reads TGCAGCGTTGAAGATTGGGCTAGCGGGAGAGCAGGCGATGAGCAGTTCTTC. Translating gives CSVEDWASGRAGDEQFF.

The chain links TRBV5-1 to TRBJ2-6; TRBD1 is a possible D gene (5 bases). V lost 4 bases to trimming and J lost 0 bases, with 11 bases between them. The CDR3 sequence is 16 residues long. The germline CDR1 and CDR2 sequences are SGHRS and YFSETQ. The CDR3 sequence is CASSPDSHSGANVLTF. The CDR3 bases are TGCGCCAGCAGCCCTGACAGCCACTCTGGGGCCAACGTCCTGACTTTC.

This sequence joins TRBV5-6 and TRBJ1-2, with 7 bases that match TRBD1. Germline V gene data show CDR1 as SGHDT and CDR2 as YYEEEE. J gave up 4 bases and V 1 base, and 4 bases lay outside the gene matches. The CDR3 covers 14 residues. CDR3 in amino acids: CASSLPSGGYGYTF. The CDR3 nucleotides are TGTGCCAGCAGCTTGCCGTCAGGGGGCTATGGCTACACCTTC.